This TCR beta chain was sequenced during a study of cytomegalovirus exposure and HLA in healthy donors. The study, taken as a whole, reports: Diagnosis of cytomegalovirus status made by the classifier reportedly showed high specificity and sensitivity. There were a few CMV-associated chains whose specificity for CMV antigens was confirmed in vitro. 164 TCR beta chains were listed as cytomegalovirus-associated.

Donors were drawn from the roughly 120-subject validation cohort, separate from the approximately 680-subject first cohort. Note on this clone: The target antigen is unknown.

The table came from immunoSEQ multiplex PCR; TCRdb's copy has only in-frame clones and leaves some out. The sample shows 97,000 or so clones, approximately 94% of them seen only once. Sequencing was done on a sample of PBMCs. This clonotype originated in a woman younger than 35 in good health and CMV-seronegative.

The CDR3 loop reads CASSFARGTNEKLFF. In DNA form, the CDR3 reads TGCGCCAGCAGCTTTGCCAGGGGTACTAATGAAAAACTGTTTTTT. This chain links TRBV5-1 with TRBJ1-4; TRBD1 is a possible D gene (6 bases). There are 15 residues in the CDR3. The V gene's germline CDR1 is SGHRS and CDR2 YFSETQ. The germline V and J ends were trimmed by 2 bases and 2 bases, with 10 bases remaining between them.